This T cell receptor beta chain was observed in a study of T-cell reconstitution after alpha-beta-depleted transplantation in children (TCRdb year 2016). In terms of the full investigation: T-cell immune reconstitution after TCRalphabeta/CD19-depleted allogeneic hematopoietic cell transplantation in children was quantitatively tracked in the study by means of TCR repertoire profiling.

In this sample, this clonotype turned up many times. Its antigen is currently not known. Per-base quality was not reported, and no clone a single base away is much larger than it. CDR1 and CDR2 were assigned from the germline V gene as ENHRY and SYGVKD. V and J are truncated by 0 bases and 4 bases respectively, leaving an intervening sequence of 12 bases. The CDR3 contains 15 residues, cysteine and phenylalanine counted. Kept here is only the CDR3 DNA, which spans 45 bases and is read in frame from base 1. The library was obtained by PCR. These reads were obtained on an Illumina HiSeq 2500. To normalize quantification of the TCRbeta repertoire, the TCR libraries were built with molecular barcoding that relied on unique molecular identifiers. Through fastp at Q25 and MiXCR, TCRdb rebuilt clones from the public reads, retaining in-frame beta chains. Each CDR3 protein appears once, grouped with its most common genes and DNA. The sample table holds about 230,000 distinct CDR3 sequences, of which 9.7% were seen once. The ten largest clones capture about 4.9% of the sample.

Rearrangement joined TRBV10-3 to TRBJ1-1; TRBD1 might be the D gene, on 6 matching bases. The sequence came from a human donor who donated a stem cell graft to a child with SCID. The input for sequencing was PBMCs from the stem cell graft donor, taken from the stem cell graft. The CDR3 here reads CAISESGGLGTEAFF. The DNA sequence is as follows: TGTGCCATCAGTGAGTCGGGGGGGCTCGGCACTGAAGCTTTCTTT.